This T cell receptor (beta chain) was captured by sequencing in a study of blood T cell repertoires in COVID-19. Study-level information: COVID-19 samples from acute and convalescent phases originated in the United States, Italy and Spain. From T cells, B-cell-depleted T cells, or PBMCs came the material, which was cDNA or gDNA.

The authors' processing: The authors estimated nucleated cell counts from reference gene primer amplification. Some clones are missing from TCRdb's copy, which holds only in-frame ones; the method was immunoSEQ multiplex PCR. D and trimming were read from the DNA, whereas the V and J calls and clone size are those reported in that table. The table has about 220,000 clones, around 87% seen once. The V and J ends lost 2 bases and 1 base respectively, with 12 bases between them. The CDR3 has 15 residues. Germline loops: CDR1 SGHRS, CDR2 YFSETQ. Participants had their cohort set by participant-reported clinical history.

V usage is TRBV5-1 and J usage is TRBJ2-5; tentatively, D is TRBD2 (6 bases). The sample was PBMCs or T cells enriched from blood (not recorded which). The sequence came from a woman aged 18-30 years in a cohort exposed to, infected with or recovered from COVID-19 (not recorded which). The CDR3 DNA reads as TGCGCCAGCAGCTTCACGGGCGGGGTCCAAGAGACCCAGTACTTC. This gives the protein CASSFTGGVQETQYF.